This TCR beta chain was captured in a study of monozygotic twins with inflammatory bowel disease. Concerning this clonotype: Antigen unknown.

The TCR libraries each used total RNA (3500 ng per library). Template switching appended UMIs that held a 6-nucleotide sample barcode. Each CDR3 protein gets one entry in TCRdb, which reprocessed the 5' RACE reads and gives no DNA. The sample yields approximately 400,000 distinct CDR3 sequences, of which the top ten take up around 2.4%. Study conclusions and caveats: For IBD patients, clonotypes shared with others were fewer than for healthy twins, especially with disease activity. It was not supported that a single strong signal or clonotype was associated with IBD.

Germline assignment: CDR1 MNHEY and CDR2 SVGAGI. CDR3 size: 13 residues. The genes are TRBV6-5 and TRBJ1-1; TCRdb selects TRBD1, and the lack of DNA leaves this call unchecked. The sequenced sample consisted of blood. This clonotype was sampled from a human donor with ulcerative colitis or Crohn's disease, or a healthy co-twin of an affected twin (not recorded which). The CDR3 sequence is CASSYTGWTEAFF.